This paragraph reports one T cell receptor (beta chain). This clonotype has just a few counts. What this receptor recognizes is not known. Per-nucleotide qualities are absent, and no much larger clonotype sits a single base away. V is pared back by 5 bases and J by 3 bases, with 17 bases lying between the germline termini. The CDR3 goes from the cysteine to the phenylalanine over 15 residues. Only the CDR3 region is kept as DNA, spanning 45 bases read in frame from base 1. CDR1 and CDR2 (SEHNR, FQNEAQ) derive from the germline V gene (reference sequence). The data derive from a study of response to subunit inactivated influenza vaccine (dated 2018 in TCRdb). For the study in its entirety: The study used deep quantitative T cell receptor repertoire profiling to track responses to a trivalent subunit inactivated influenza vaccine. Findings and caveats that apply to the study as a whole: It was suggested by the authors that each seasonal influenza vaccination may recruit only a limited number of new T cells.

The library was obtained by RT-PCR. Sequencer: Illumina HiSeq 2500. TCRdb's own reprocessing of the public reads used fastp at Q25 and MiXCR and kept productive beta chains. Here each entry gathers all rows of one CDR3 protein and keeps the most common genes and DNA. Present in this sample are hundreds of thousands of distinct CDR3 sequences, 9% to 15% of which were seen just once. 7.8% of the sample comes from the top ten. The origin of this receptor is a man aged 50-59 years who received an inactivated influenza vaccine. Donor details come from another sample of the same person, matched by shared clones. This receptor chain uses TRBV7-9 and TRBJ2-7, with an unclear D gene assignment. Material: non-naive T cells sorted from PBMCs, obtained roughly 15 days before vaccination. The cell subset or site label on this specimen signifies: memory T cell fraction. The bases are TGTGCCAGCAGCCCACCGGCTGCGGACGGCTACGAGCAGTACTTC. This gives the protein CASSPPAADGYEQYF.